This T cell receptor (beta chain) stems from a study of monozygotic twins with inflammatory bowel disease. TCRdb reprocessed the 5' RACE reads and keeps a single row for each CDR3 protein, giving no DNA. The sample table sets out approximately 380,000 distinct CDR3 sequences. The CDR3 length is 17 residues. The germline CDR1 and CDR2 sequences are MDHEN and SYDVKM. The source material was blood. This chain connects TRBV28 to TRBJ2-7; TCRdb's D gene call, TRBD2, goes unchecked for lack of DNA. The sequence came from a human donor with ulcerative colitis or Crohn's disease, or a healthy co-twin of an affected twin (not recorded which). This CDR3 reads CASSFRPTGTRIYEQYF.